This TCR beta chain was identified during a study of OX40 agonist ivuxolimab in advanced cancers. Study information: Dose-escalation subjects each had hepatocellular carcinoma, melanoma, renal cell or head and neck cancer. Study-wide points: The mean number of expanded clones was higher in CD8+ T cells than in CD4+.

The data were produced by immunoSEQ multiplex PCR, yet TCRdb's version contains in-frame clones alone and is incomplete. There are 35,000 to 50,000 clones in the sample; around 89% occur only once, and approximately 0.51% lies in the top ten. For this clone: What it recognizes is unknown.

The V gene end was trimmed by 5 bases and the J gene end by 2 bases; junction bases not matched to a gene: 4. Germline lookup yields CDR1 SNHLY and CDR2 FYNNEI. The length of the CDR3 is 15 residues. The V and J genes are TRBV2 and TRBJ1-2, with TRBD1 identical over 11 bases. The specimen comprised CD4+ or CD8+ T cells sorted from blood, sampled in a trial of the OX40 agonist ivuxolimab. This TCR was sampled from an adult with an advanced solid tumor such as melanoma, head and neck, liver or kidney cancer. The CDR3 DNA follows: TGTGCCAGCAGTCTGGACAGGGGGCCGAACTATGGCTACACCTTC. Amino acid sequence: CASSLDRGPNYGYTF.